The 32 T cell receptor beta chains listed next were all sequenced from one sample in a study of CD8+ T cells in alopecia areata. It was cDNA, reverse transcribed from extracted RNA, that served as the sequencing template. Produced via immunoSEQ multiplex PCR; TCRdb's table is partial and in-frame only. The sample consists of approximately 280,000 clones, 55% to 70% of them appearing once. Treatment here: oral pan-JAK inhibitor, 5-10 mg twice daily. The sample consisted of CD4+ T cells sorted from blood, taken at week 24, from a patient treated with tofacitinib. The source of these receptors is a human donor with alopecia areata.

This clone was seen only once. CDR3: CAWSVQGLEANYGYTF. DNA of the CDR3: TGTGCCTGGAGTGTACAGGGGTTGGAAGCTAACTATGGCTACACCTTC. This rearrangement joins TRBV30 to TRBJ1-2; 7 bases are a match to TRBD1. Unmatched junction bases numbered 7, after V lost 0 bases and J lost 0 bases. The CDR3 spans 16 residues. Germline V gene lookup returns CDR1 GTSNPN and CDR2 SVGIG (reference sequence).

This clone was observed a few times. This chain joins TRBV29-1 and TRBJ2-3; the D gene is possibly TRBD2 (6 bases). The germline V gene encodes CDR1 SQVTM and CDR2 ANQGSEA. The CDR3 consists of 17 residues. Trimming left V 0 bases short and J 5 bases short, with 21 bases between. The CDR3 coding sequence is TGCAGCGTTGAAGATTTGGCGGGGCTCGCCGGAGGAGATACGCAGTATTTT. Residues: CSVEDLAGLAGGDTQYF.

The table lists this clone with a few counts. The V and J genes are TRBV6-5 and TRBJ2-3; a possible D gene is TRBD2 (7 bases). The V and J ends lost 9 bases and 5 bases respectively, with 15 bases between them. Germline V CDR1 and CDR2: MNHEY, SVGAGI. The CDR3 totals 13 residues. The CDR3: CASDGGRGDTQYF. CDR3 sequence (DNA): TGTGCCAGTGACGGGGGGCGAGGAGATACGCAGTATTTT.

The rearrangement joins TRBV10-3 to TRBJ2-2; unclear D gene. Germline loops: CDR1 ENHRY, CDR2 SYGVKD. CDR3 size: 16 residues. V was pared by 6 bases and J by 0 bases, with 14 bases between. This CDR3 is CAISSLPSTNTGELFF. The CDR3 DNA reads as TGTGCCATCAGCTCTCTCCCGAGTACGAACACCGGGGAGCTGTTTTTT.

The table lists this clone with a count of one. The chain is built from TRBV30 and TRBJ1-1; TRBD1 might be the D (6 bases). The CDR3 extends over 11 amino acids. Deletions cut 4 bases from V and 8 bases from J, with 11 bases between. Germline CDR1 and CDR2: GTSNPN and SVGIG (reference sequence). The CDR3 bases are TGTGCCTGGAAAGGGGGGGGAGAAGCTTTCTTT. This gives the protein CAWKGGGEAFF.

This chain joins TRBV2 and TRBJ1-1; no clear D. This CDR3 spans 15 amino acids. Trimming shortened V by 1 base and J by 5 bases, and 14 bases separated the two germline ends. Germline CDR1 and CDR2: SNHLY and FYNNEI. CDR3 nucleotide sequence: TGTGCCAGCAGTGAAGGGATACAATTGGGAACTGAAGCTTTCTTT. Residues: CASSEGIQLGTEAFF.

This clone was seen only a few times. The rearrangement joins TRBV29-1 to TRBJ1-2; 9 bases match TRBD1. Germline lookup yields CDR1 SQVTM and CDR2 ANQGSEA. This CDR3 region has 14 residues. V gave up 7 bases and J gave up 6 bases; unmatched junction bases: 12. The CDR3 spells CSAGTGLGGHGYTF. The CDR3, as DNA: TGCAGCGCAGGGACAGGGCTCGGGGGGCATGGCTACACCTTC.

The chain's CDR3 is CASSSGLAGAPVEQFF. DNA of the CDR3: TGTGCCAGCAGTTCGGGACTAGCGGGGGCCCCTGTTGAGCAGTTCTTC. V is TRBV6-5 and J is TRBJ2-1; 14 bases fit TRBD2. V was clipped by 4 bases and J by 9 bases; unmatched bases: 8. The CDR3 loop spans 16 amino acids. The germline CDR1 and CDR2 sequences are MNHEY and SVGAGI.

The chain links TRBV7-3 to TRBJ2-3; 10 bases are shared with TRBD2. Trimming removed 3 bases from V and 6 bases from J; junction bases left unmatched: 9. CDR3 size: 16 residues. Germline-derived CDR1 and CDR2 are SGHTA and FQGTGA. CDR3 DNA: TGTGCCAGCAGCTTCGGGACTAGCGCCCAGAGGGATACGCAGTATTTT. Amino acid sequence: CASSFGTSAQRDTQYF.

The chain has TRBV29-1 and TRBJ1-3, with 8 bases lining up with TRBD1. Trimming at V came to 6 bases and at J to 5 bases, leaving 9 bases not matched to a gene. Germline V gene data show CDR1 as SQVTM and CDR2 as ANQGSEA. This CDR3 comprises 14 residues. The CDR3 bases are TGCAGCGTCTACAGACAGGGGACGAGAAACACCATATATTTT. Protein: CSVYRQGTRNTIYF. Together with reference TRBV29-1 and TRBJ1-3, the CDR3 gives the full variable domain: SAVISQKPSRDICQRGTSLTIQCQVDSQVTMMFWYRQQPGQSLTLIATANQGSEATYESGFVIDKFPISRPNLTFSTLTVSNMSPEDSSIYLCSVYRQGTRNTIYFGEGSWLTVV.

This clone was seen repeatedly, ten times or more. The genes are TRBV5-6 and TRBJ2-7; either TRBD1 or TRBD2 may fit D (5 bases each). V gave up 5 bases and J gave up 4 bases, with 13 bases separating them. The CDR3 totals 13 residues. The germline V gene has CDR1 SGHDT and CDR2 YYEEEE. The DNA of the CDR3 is TGTGCCAGCAGACCGGGACCGGGATACGAGCAGTACTTC. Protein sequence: CASRPGPGYEQYF.

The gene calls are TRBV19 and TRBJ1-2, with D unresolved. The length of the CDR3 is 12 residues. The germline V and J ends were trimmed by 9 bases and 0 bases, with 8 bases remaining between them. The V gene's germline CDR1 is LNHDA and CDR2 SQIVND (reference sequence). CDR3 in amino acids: CASFDSNYGYTF. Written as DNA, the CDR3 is TGTGCCAGCTTCGACTCTAACTATGGCTACACCTTC.

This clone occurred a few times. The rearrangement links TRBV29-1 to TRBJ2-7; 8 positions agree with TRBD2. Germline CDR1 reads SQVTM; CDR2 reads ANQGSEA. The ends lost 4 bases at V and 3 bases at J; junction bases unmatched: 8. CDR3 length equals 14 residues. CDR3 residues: CSVAFNSGGYEQYF. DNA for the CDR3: TGCAGCGTTGCGTTTAACAGCGGGGGCTACGAGCAGTACTTC.

This CDR3 is CASSPAGLGQPQHF. The CDR3 nucleotides are TGTGCCAGCAGCCCCGCAGGGTTGGGTCAGCCCCAGCATTTT. The gene calls are TRBV7-2 and TRBJ1-5, with D possibly TRBD1 on 5 matching bases. Trimming left V 5 bases short and J 6 bases short, with 14 bases between. Germline V CDR1 and CDR2: SGHTA, FQGNSA. This CDR3 is 14 amino acids long.

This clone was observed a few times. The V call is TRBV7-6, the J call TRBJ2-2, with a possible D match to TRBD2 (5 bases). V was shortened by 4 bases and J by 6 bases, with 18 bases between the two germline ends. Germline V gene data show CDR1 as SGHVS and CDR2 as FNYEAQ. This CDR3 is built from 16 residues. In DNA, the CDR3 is TGTGCCAGCAGCTCTCACCTAAGCGGCCAAGCCGGGGAGCTGTTTTTT. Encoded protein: CASSSHLSGQAGELFF. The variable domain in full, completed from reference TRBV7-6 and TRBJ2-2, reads GAGVSQSPRYKVTKRGQDVALRCDPISGHVSLYWYRQALGQGPEFLTYFNYEAQQDKSGLPNDRFSAERPEGSISTLTIQRTEQRDSAMYRCASSSHLSGQAGELFFGEGSRLTVL.

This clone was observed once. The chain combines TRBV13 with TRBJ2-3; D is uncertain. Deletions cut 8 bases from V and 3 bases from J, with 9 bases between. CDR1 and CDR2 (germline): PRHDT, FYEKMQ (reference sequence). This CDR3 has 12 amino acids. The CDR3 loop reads CASQDPTDTQYF. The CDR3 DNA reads TGTGCCAGCCAAGACCCGACAGATACGCAGTATTTT.

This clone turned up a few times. DNA of the CDR3: TGTGCCAGCAGCCCCATCTTACAACCGGGACCCAAGGTCTCCTCCTCTGGGGCCAACGTCCTGACTTTC. Protein sequence: CASSPILQPGPKVSSSGANVLTF. The gene calls are TRBV4-2 and TRBJ2-6; either TRBD1 or TRBD2 may fit D (5 bases each). The CDR3 runs 23 residues. The germline V gene encodes CDR1 LGHNA and CDR2 YNFKEQ. Between the trimmed V and J ends, which lost 4 bases and 0 bases, there was a span of 31 bases.

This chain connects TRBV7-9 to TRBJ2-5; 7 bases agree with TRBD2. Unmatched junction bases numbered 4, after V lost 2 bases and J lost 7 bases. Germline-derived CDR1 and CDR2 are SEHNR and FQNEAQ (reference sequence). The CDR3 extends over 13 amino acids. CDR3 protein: CASSLLAEVTQYF. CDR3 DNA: TGTGCCAGCAGCTTACTAGCGGAGGTGACCCAGTACTTC.

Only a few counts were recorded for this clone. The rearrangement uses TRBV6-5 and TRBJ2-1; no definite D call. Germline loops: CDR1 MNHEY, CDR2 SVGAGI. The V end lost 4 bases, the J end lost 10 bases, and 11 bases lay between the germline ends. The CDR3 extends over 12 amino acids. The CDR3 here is CASSSLAREQFF. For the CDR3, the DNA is TGTGCCAGCAGTTCCTTAGCTCGGGAGCAGTTCTTC.

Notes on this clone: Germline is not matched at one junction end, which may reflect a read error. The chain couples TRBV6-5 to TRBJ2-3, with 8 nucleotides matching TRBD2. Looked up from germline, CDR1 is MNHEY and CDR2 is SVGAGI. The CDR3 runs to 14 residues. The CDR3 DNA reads TGTACCAGCAGGACTAGCTTTGGCACAGATACGCAGTATTTT. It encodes CTSRTSFGTDTQYF.

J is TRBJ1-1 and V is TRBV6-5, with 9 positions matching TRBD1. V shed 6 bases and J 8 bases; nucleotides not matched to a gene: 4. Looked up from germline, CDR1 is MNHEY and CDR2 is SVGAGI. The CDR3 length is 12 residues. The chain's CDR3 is CASSGQGREAFF. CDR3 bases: TGTGCCAGCAGCGGACAGGGGAGAGAAGCTTTCTTT.

CDR3 in amino acids: CASSSGDGSNTEAFF. CDR3 in DNA: TGTGCCAGCAGTTCCGGAGACGGATCGAACACTGAAGCTTTCTTT. The chain couples TRBV6-5 to TRBJ1-1; no clear D gene. Germline V gene data show CDR1 as MNHEY and CDR2 as SVGAGI. The CDR3 contains 15 residues. The V gene lost 4 bases and the J gene lost 1 base, with 13 bases spanning the gap.

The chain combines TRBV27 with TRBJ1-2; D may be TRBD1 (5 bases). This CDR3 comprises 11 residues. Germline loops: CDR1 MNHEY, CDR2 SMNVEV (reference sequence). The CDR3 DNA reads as TGTGCGAGCCGGAGAGGGGCTGGCTACACCTTC. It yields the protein CASRRGAGYTF.

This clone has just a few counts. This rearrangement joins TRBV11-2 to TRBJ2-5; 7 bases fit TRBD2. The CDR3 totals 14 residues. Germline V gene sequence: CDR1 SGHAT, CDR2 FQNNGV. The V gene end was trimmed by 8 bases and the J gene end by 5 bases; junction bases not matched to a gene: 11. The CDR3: CASEMSVGGETQYF. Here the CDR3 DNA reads TGTGCCAGCGAAATGAGTGTCGGGGGGGAGACCCAGTACTTC.

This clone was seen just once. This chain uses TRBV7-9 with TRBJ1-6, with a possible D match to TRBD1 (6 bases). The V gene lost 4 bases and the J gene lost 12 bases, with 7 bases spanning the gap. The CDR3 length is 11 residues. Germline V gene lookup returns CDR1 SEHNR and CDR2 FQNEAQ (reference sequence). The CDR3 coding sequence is TGTGCCAGCAGCTCGGACAGACCCCTCCACTTT. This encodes CASSSDRPLHF.

CDR3 in DNA: TGCGCCAGCAGCTTTACGGATAGGGAGACCCAGTACTTC. The encoded protein is CASSFTDRETQYF. The chain joins TRBV5-1 to TRBJ2-5; D call uncertain. The CDR3 has 13 amino acids. CDR1 SGHRS and CDR2 YFSETQ come from the germline V gene. The V and J ends lost 2 bases and 5 bases respectively, with 10 bases between them.

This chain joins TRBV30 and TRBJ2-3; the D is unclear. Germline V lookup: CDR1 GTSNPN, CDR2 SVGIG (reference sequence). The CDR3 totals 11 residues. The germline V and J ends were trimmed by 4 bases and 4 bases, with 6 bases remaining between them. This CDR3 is CAWNVADTQYF. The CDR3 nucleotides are TGTGCCTGGAATGTAGCAGATACGCAGTATTTT.

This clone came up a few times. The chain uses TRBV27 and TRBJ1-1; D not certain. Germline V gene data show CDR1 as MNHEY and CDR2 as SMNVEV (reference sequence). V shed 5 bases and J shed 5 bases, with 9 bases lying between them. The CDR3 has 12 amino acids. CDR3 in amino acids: CASSPGGTEAFF. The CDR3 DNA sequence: TGTGCCAGCAGTCCCGGCGGGACTGAAGCTTTCTTT.

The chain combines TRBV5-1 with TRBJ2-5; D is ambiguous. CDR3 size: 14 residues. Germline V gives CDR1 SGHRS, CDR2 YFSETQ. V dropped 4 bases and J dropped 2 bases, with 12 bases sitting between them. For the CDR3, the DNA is TGCGCCAGCAGCCCCGACGGCCAGCAAGAGACCCAGTACTTC. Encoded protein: CASSPDGQQETQYF.

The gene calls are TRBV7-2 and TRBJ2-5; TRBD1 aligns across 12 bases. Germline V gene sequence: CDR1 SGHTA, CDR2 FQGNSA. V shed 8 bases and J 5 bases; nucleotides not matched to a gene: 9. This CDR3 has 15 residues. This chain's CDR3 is CASGGDRGRGETQYF. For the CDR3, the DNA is TGTGCCAGCGGAGGGGACAGGGGGCGCGGGGAGACCCAGTACTTC.

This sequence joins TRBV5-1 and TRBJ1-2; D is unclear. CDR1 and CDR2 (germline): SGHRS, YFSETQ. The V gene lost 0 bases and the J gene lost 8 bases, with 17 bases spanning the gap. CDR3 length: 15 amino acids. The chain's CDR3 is CASSLEGDSNRGYTF. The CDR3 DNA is TGCGCCAGCAGCTTGGAGGGAGATTCGAATCGGGGCTACACCTTC.

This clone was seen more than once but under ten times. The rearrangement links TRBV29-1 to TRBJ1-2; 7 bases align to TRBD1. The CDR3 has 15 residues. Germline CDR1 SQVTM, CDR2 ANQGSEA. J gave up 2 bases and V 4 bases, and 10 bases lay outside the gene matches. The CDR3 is CSVAPRDRTNYGYTF. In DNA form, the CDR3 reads TGCAGCGTTGCCCCCCGGGACAGAACCAACTATGGCTACACCTTC.